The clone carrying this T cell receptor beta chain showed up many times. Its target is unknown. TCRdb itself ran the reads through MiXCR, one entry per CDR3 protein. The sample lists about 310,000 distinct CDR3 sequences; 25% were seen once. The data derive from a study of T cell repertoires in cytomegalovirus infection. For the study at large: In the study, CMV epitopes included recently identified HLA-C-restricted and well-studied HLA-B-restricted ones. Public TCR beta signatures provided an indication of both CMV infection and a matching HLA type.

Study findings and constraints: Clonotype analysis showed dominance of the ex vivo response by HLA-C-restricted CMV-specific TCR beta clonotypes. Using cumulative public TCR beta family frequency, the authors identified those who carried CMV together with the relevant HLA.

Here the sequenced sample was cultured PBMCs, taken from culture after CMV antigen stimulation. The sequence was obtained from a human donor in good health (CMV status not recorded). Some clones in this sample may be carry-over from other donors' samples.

This CDR3 reads CASTWGTGGGYTF. DNA of the CDR3: TGTGCCAGCACCTGGGGGACAGGGGGTGGCTACACCTTC. The V and J genes are TRBV7-2 and TRBJ1-2; 11 bases map to TRBD1. Germline-derived CDR1 and CDR2 are SGHTA and FQGNSA. The CDR3 extends over 13 amino acids. Trimming cost V 7 bases and J 7 bases; bases outside gene matches: 5.